This T cell receptor beta chain was retrieved from a study of OX40 agonist ivuxolimab in advanced cancers. With respect to this clone: Its antigen remains unknown.

The assay was immunoSEQ multiplex PCR, and TCRdb's table has in-frame clones only and misses some. Among tens of thousands of clones listed, around nine tenths were seen once. Whole-study findings and limits: Some nonresponders likewise displayed low normalized T-cell clonal expansion. Averaging showed that CD8+ T cells had more expanded clones than CD4+ did. At doses 0.1 to 3.0 mg/kg, CD4+ and CD8+ clones expanded.

The clonotype was recovered from an adult with an advanced solid tumor such as melanoma, head and neck, liver or kidney cancer. The sequencing used CD4+ or CD8+ T cells sorted from blood, collected in a trial of the OX40 agonist ivuxolimab.

CDR3 nucleotide sequence: TGTGCCAGCAGTTACGCCAGGGGGCATTATGGCTACACCTTC. This sequence encodes CASSYARGHYGYTF. The V gene is TRBV6-5, the J gene TRBJ1-2; 8 nucleotides line up with TRBD1. V was pared by 2 bases and J by 5 bases, with 4 bases of the junction left unmatched. CDR3 length: 14 amino acids. Looked up from germline, CDR1 is MNHEY and CDR2 is SVGAGI.